This T cell receptor delta chain originates from a study of γδ T cells in repeated Plasmodium falciparum infection. For the study at large: Donors were malaria-exposed Malian children or age- and gender-matched Australian children. Four controlled malaria infections with P. falciparum NF54 spanned about 640 days. Samples were taken at baseline, before some infections, and 21 days after each.

Gammadelta T cells were flow-sorted from PBMC into Vgamma9/Vdelta2+ and Vdelta2-negative populations for bulk analysis. This clone was counted many times. This DNA's translation and the protein TCRdb lists, from a much larger clone, do not match at residue 5, likely due to a read error; the protein shown is translated from the DNA. Each sorted gammadelta sample had TRG and TRD chains sequenced. TCRdb reprocessed the multiplex PCR reads through CATT. The sample contains about 51,000 delta-chain clones, roughly 2% of which appear only once. Germline CDR1 reads TSWWSYY; CDR2 reads QGS. Between the trimmed V and J ends, which lost 4 bases and 0 bases, there was a span of 18 bases. The CDR3 contains 17 residues.

This sequence joins TRDV1 and TRDJ1, with D possibly TRDD2 on 5 matching bases. In the absence of a J gene in TCRdb, the DNA was matched to germline to assign it here. This clonotype was obtained from a pool of human donors (malaria-infected and uninfected, not separated). Sequenced material: gamma-delta T cells from blood. The CDR3 nucleotides read TGTGCTCTTGGGGGAGCTTTTCCTCCCGAATACACCGATAAACTCATCTTT. Its protein product is CALGGAFPPEYTDKLIF.